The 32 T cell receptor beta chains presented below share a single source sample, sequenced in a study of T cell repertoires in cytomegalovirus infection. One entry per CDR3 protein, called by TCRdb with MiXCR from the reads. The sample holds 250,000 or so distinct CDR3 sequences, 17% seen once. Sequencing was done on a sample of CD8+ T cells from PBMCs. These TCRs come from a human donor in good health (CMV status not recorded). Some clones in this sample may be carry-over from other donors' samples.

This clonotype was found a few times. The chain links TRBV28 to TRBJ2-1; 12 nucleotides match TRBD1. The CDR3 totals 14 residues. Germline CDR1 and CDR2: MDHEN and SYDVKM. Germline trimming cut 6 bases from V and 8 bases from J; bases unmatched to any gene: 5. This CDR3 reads CASSYGTGGDEQFF. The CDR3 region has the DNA TGTGCCAGCAGCTACGGGACAGGGGGCGATGAGCAGTTCTTC.

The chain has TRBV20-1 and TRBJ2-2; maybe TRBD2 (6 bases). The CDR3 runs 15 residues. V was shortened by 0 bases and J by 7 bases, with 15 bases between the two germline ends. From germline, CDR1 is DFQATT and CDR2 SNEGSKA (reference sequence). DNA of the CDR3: TGCAGTGCTAGAGATACCGGGAGCGTCATCGGGGAGCTGTTTTTT. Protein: CSARDTGSVIGELFF.

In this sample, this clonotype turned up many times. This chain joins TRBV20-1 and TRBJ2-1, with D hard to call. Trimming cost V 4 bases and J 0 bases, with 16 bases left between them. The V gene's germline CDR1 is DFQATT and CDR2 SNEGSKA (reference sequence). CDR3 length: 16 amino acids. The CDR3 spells CSATLTGASSYNEQFF. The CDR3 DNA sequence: TGCAGTGCTACTCTAACGGGTGCGAGCTCCTACAATGAGCAGTTCTTC.

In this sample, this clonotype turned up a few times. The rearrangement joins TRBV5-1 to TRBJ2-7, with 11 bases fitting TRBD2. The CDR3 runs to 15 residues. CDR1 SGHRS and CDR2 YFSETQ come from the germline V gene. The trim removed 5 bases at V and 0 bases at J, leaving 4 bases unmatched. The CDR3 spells CASSLTSGASYEQYF. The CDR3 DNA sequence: TGCGCCAGCAGTCTGACTAGCGGGGCCTCCTACGAGCAGTACTTC. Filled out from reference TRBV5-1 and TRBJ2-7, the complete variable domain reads KAGVTQTPRYLIKTRGQQVTLSCSPISGHRSVSWYQQTPGQGLQFLFEYFSETQRNKGNFPGRFSGRQFSNSRSEMNVSTLELGDSALYLCASSLTSGASYEQYFGPGTRLTVT.

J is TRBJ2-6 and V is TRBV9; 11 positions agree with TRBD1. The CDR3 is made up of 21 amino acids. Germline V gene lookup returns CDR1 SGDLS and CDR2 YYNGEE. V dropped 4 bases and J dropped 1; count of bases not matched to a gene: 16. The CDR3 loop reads CASSQALTRTGGASGANVLTF. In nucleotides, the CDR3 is TGTGCCAGCAGCCAGGCACTGACCCGGACAGGGGGCGCATCTGGGGCCAACGTCCTGACTTTC.

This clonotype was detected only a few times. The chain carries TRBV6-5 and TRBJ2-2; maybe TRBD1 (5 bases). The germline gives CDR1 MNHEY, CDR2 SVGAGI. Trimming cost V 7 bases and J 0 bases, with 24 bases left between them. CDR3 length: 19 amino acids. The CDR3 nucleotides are TGTGCCAGCAATCCGTTGTGGACACATGACCGCCCGAACACCGGGGAGCTGTTTTTT. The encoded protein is CASNPLWTHDRPNTGELFF.

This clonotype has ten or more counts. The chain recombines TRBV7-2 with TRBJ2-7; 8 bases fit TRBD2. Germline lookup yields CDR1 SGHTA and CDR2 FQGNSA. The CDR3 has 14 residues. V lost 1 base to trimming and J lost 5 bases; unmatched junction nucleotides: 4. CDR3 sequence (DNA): TGTGCCAGCAGCTTAGTTAGCGGGGAAAACGAGCAGTACTTC. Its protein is CASSLVSGENEQYF.

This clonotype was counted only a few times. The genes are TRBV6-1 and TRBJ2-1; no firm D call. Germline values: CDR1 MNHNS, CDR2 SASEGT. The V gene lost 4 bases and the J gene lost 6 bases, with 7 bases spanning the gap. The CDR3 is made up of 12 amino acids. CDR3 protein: CASSGTGNEQFF. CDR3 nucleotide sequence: TGTGCCAGCAGTGGGACGGGCAATGAGCAGTTCTTC.

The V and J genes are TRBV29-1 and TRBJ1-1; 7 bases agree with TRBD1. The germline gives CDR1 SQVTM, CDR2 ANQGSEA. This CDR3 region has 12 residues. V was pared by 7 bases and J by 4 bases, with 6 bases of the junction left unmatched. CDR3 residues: CSADPGGTEAFF. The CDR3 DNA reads TGCAGCGCAGATCCAGGGGGCACTGAAGCTTTCTTT. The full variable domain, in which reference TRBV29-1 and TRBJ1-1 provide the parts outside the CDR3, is SAVISQKPSRDICQRGTSLTIQCQVDSQVTMMFWYRQQPGQSLTLIATANQGSEATYESGFVIDKFPISRPNLTFSTLTVSNMSPEDSSIYLCSADPGGTEAFFGQGTRLTVV.

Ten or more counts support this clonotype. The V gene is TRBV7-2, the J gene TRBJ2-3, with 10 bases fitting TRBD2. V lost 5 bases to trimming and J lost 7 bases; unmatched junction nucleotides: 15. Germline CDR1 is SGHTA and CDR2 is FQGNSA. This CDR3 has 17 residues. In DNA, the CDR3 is TGTGCCAGCAGCCCCCCCCTAGCGGGGGTCAATATAAATACGCAGTATTTT. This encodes CASSPPLAGVNINTQYF.

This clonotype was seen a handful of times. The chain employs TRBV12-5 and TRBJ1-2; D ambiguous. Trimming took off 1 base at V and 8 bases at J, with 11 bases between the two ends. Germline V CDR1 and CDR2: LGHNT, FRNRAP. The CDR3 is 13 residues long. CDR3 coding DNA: TGTGCTAGTGGTTTGGACGCGAACGACGGCTACACCTTC. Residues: CASGLDANDGYTF.

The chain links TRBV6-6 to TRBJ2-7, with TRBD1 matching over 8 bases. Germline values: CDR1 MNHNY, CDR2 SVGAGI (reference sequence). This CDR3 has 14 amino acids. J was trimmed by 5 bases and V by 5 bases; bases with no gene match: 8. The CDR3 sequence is CASSTRQGSDEQYF. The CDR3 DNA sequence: TGTGCCAGCAGTACTAGACAGGGGAGCGACGAGCAGTACTTC.

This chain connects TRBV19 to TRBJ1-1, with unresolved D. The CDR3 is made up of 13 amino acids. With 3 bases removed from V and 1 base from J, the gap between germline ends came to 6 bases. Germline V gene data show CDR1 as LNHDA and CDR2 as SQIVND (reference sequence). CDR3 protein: CASSMGQNTEAFF. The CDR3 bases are TGTGCCAGTAGTATGGGTCAGAACACTGAAGCTTTCTTT.

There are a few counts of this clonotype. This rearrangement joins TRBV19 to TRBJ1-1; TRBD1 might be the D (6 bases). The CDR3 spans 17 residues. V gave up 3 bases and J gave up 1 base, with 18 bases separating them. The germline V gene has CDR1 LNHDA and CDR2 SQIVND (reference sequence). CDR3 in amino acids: CASSILAWGARNTEAFF. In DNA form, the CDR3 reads TGTGCCAGTAGTATTCTGGCTTGGGGGGCGCGGAACACTGAAGCTTTCTTT.

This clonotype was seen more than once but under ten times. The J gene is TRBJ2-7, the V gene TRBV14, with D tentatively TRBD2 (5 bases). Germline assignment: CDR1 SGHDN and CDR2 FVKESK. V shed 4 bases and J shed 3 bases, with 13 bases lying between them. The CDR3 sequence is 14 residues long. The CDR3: CASSPHEGVYEQYF. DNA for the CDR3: TGTGCCAGCAGCCCCCATGAGGGCGTCTACGAGCAGTACTTC. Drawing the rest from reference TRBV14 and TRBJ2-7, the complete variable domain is EAGVTQFPSHSVIEKGQTVTLRCDPISGHDNLYWYRRVMGKEIKFLLHFVKESKQDESGMPNNRFLAERTGGTYSTLKVQPAELEDSGVYFCASSPHEGVYEQYFGPGTRLTVT.

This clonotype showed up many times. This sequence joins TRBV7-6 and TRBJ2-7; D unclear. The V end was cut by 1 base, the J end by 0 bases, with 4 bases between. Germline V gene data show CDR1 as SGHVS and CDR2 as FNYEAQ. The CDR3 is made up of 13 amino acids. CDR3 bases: TGTGCCAGCAGCTTAGGGATCTCCTACGAGCAGTACTTC. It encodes CASSLGISYEQYF.

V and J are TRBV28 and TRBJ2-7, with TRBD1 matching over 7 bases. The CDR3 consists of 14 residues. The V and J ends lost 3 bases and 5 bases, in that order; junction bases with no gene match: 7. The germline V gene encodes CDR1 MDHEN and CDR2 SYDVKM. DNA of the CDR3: TGTGCCAGCAGTTTTGAGGGGGCTGGGAACGAGCAGTACTTC. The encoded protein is CASSFEGAGNEQYF.

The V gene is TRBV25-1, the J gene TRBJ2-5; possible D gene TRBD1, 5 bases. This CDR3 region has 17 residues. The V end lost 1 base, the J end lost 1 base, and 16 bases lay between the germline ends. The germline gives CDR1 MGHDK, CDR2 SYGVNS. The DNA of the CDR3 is TGTGCCAGCAGTGAATTCAGAGGCCAGGGCCCCCAAGAGACCCAGTACTTC. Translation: CASSEFRGQGPQETQYF.

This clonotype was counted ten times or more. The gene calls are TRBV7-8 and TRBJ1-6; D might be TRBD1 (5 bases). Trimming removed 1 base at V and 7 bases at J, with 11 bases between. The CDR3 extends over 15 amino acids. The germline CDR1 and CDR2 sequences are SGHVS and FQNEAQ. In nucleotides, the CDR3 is TGTGCCAGCAGCTTAGGCAGGGCGAGGAATTCACCCCTCCACTTT. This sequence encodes CASSLGRARNSPLHF.

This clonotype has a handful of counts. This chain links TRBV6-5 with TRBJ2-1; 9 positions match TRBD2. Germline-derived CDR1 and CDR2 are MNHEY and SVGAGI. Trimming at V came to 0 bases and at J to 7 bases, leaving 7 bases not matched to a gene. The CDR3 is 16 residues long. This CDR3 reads CASSYSLSGGWNEQFF. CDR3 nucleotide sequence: TGTGCCAGCAGTTACTCCCTGAGCGGGGGGTGGAATGAGCAGTTCTTC.

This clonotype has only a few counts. The CDR3 region is CASDRDRGLQPQHF. DNA of the CDR3: TGTGCCAGCGACCGGGACAGGGGGCTTCAGCCCCAGCATTTT. This sequence joins TRBV6-2 or TRBV6-3 and TRBJ1-5, with 12 nucleotides matching TRBD1. In germline, CDR1 is MNHEY, CDR2 SVGEGT. Trimming at V came to 8 bases and at J to 6 bases, leaving 5 bases not matched to a gene. This CDR3 comprises 14 residues.

CDR3 residues: CSVEGGRHSDNEQFF. The CDR3 DNA reads TGCAGCGTTGAAGGTGGCAGACACTCGGACAATGAGCAGTTCTTC. V gene TRBV29-1 combines with J gene TRBJ2-1; D not resolved. The V gene lost 1 base and the J gene lost 5 bases, with 15 bases spanning the gap. The CDR3 loop spans 15 amino acids. Per germline, CDR1 SQVTM and CDR2 ANQGSEA.

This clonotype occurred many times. Here the CDR3 DNA reads TGTGCCAGCAGCGGCCTGGGTGCTGGGGCCAACGTCCTGACTTTC. Amino acid sequence: CASSGLGAGANVLTF. The rearrangement joins TRBV7-9 to TRBJ2-6, with D hard to call. Germline CDR1 is SEHNR and CDR2 is FQNEAQ (reference sequence). The CDR3 totals 15 residues. Trimming cost V 5 bases and J 2 bases, with 10 bases left between them.

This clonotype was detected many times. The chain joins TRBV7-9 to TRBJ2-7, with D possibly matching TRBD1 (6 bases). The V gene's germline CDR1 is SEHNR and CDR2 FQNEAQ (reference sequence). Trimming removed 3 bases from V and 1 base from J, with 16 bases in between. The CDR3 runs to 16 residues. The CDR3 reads CASSFDRKTGSYEQYF. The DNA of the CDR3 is TGTGCCAGCAGCTTTGACCGAAAGACAGGTTCCTACGAGCAGTACTTC.

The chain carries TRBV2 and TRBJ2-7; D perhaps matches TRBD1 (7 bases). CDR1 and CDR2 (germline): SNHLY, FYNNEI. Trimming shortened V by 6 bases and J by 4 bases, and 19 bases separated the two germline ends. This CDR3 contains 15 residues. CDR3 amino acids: CASSKEGAAYYEQYF. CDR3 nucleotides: TGTGCCAGCAGCAAGGAGGGGGCAGCTTATTACGAGCAGTACTTC.

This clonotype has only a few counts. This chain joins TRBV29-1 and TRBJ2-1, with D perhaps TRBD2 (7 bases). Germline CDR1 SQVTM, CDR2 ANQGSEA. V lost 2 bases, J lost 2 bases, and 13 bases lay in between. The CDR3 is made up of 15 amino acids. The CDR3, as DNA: TGCAGCGTTGAAAATGGGCGGGGGCCCTACAATGAGCAGTTCTTC. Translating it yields CSVENGRGPYNEQFF.

The CDR3 spells CASSQLQGLNTEAFF. CDR3 coding DNA: TGCGCCAGCAGCCAACTCCAGGGCTTGAACACTGAAGCTTTCTTT. The rearrangement joins TRBV4-1 to TRBJ1-1; tentative D call: TRBD1 (5 bases). The germline CDR1 and CDR2 sequences are MGHRA and YSYEKL. CDR3 length equals 15 residues. V was trimmed by 2 bases and J by 0 bases, leaving 10 bases between them.

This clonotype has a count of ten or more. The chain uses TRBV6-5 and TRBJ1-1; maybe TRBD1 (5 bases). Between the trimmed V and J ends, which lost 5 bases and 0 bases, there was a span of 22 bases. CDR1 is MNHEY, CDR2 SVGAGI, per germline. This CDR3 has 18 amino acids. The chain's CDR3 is CASSPTRLDRSMNTEAFF. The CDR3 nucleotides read TGTGCCAGCAGTCCAACACGCCTAGACAGATCCATGAACACTGAAGCTTTCTTT.

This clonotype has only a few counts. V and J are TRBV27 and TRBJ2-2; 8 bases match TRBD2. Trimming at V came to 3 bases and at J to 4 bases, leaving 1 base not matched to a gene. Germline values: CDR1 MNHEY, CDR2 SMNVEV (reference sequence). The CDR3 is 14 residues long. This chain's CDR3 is CASSFGTSTGELFF. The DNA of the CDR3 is TGTGCCAGCAGTTTTGGGACTAGCACCGGGGAGCTGTTTTTT.

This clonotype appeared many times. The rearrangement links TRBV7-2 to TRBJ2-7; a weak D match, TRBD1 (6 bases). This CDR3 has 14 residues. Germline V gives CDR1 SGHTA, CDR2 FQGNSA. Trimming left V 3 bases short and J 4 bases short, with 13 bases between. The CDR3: CASSFFLGAYEQYF. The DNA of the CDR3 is TGTGCCAGCAGCTTCTTTTTGGGGGCTTACGAGCAGTACTTC.

The CDR3 nucleotides read TGTGCCAGCAGTTACCCGAGATGGGGGGATACGCAGTATTTT. Its protein is CASSYPRWGDTQYF. V is TRBV6-8 and J is TRBJ2-3, with D perhaps TRBD1 or TRBD2 (5 bases each). The CDR3 sequence is 14 residues long. V gave up 2 bases and J gave up 6 bases, with 12 bases separating them. The germline CDR1 and CDR2 sequences are MNHGY and SAAAGT.

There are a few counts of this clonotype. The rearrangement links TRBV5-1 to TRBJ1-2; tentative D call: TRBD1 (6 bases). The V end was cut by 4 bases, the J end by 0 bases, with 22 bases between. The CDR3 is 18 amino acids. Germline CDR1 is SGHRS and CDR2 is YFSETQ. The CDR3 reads CASSPVDGQILANYGYTF. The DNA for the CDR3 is TGCGCCAGCAGCCCGGTGGATGGACAGATCCTCGCTAACTATGGCTACACCTTC.